This T cell receptor beta chain was recorded in a study of technical replicates of blood from a few donors. With 1 base removed from V and 4 bases from J, the gap between germline ends came to 7 bases. Germline V CDR1 and CDR2: MDHEN, SYDVKM. The CDR3 spans 13 residues. Clones were sequenced by immunoSEQ multiplex PCR, and TCRdb holds only the in-frame ones, with some missing. The profile shows about 83,000 clones, about 95% of them singletons. This clonotype was sampled from a human donor in good health. V is TRBV28 and J is TRBJ1-1; no definite D call. Sequencing input: T cells isolated from PBMCs. The CDR3 DNA is TGTGCCAGCAGTTTATTTGGGCGCACTGAAGCTTTCTTT. This codes for CASSLFGRTEAFF.